Following are 25 T cell receptor beta chains from one sample sequenced in a study of T cells after yellow fever vaccination. TCRdb reprocessed the 5' RACE reads with MiXCR, giving one entry per CDR3 protein. The data show 300,000 to 350,000 distinct CDR3 sequences, with 3.5% to 4.5% seen just once and approximately 24% held by the top ten. This specimen was PBMCs, taken 5 days after the yellow fever booster vaccination. The receptors here all came from a man aged 18 to 29 who received the YFV17D yellow fever vaccine.

The rearrangement uses TRBV5-1 and TRBJ2-3, with unresolved D. The V end was cut by 4 bases, the J end by 4 bases, with 13 bases between. The CDR3 is 14 residues long. From germline, CDR1 is SGHRS and CDR2 YFSETQ. CDR3 in DNA: TGCGCCAGCAGCCTCGGGCGCTTAGCAGATACGCAGTATTTT. It encodes CASSLGRLADTQYF.

This clonotype was seen a handful of times. An end of the junction does not agree with germline; a read error may underlie this. The CDR3 loop is CAGSPPSRADTEAF. In DNA, the CDR3 is TGTGCCGGCTCACCACCTTCACGGGCCGACACTGAAGCTTTT. The genes are TRBV18 and TRBJ1-1; D not resolved. The germline CDR1 and CDR2 sequences are KGHSH and LQKENI. The CDR3 has 14 residues.

This clonotype was observed many times. The V gene is TRBV7-6, the J gene TRBJ2-2; perhaps TRBD2 as D (5 bases). The CDR3 spans 15 residues. V was shortened by 4 bases and J by 7 bases, with 16 bases between the two germline ends. Germline CDR1 and CDR2: SGHVS and FNYEAQ. DNA of the CDR3: TGTGCCAGCAGCTCCCCTGAGGGCCCCCGCGGGGAGCTGTTTTTT. Encoded protein: CASSSPEGPRGELFF.

This clonotype was seen more than once but under ten times. The CDR3 DNA sequence: TGTGCCAGCAGCTTCAGCGGACAGGGCAGAACTAATGAAAAACTGTTTTTT. Its translation: CASSFSGQGRTNEKLFF. The chain has TRBV7-9 and TRBJ1-4; 8 bases are a match to TRBD1. CDR3 size: 17 residues. J gave up 1 base and V 3 bases, and 7 bases lay outside the gene matches. Germline V gives CDR1 SEHNR, CDR2 FQNEAQ (reference sequence).

Only a few counts were recorded for this clonotype. The junction does not match germline at one end; this may be a read error. V gene TRBV18 combines with J gene TRBJ2-5; either TRBD1 or TRBD2 may supply D (6 bases each). This CDR3 region has 15 residues. The germline gives CDR1 KGHSH, CDR2 LQKENI. CDR3 nucleotides: TGTGCCAGCGCACCGGACGGGGGCCCGCAAGAGACCCAGTACTTC. Translated: CASAPDGGPQETQYF.

This clonotype was counted at least ten times. The chain couples TRBV27 to TRBJ1-2; D unresolved. Looked up from germline, CDR1 is MNHEY and CDR2 is SMNVEV (reference sequence). The CDR3 contains 14 residues. Trimming cost V 4 bases and J 4 bases, with 13 bases left between them. The CDR3: CASSSSDKVYGYTF. The CDR3 DNA reads TGTGCCAGCAGTTCTTCCGACAAGGTCTATGGCTACACCTTC.

This clonotype was found many times. This chain connects TRBV4-2 to TRBJ1-4, with D possibly being TRBD1 (5 bases). V shed 2 bases and J shed 5 bases, with 9 bases lying between them. CDR1 and CDR2 (germline): LGHNA, YNFKEQ. The CDR3 loop spans 14 amino acids. CDR3: CASSQMTANEKLFF. DNA of the CDR3: TGTGCCAGCAGCCAAATGACAGCAAATGAAAAACTGTTTTTT.

There are a few counts of this clonotype. The chain is built from TRBV10-3 and TRBJ2-5; a possible D gene is TRBD2 (6 bases). V lost 8 bases and J 3 bases, leaving 16 bases between the germline ends. This CDR3 spans 14 amino acids. The germline V gene has CDR1 ENHRY and CDR2 SYGVKD. The CDR3 loop reads CAISYHGGKETQYF. The CDR3 nucleotides read TGTGCCATCTCATACCATGGGGGGAAAGAGACCCAGTACTTC.

The chain couples TRBV2 to TRBJ2-7, with 8 bases aligning to TRBD1. Germline CDR1 and CDR2: SNHLY and FYNNEI. This CDR3 contains 14 residues. The junction had 7 bases not matched to a gene; V was cut back by 7 bases and J by 2 bases. CDR3 region: CASKQGASPYEQYF. The DNA of the CDR3 is TGTGCCAGCAAGCAGGGGGCCTCTCCCTACGAGCAGTACTTC.

Ten or more counts support this clonotype. The chain has TRBV7-3 and TRBJ2-5; 9 bases are a match to TRBD2. The germline V gene has CDR1 SGHTA and CDR2 FQGTGA. With 5 bases clipped from V and 4 bases from J, the junction kept 11 bases outside the gene matches. The CDR3 loop spans 16 amino acids. The CDR3 sequence is CASSQLGGGAGETQYF. The CDR3 region has the DNA TGTGCCAGCAGCCAATTGGGCGGGGGGGCCGGAGAGACCCAGTACTTC.

The sample holds many counts of this clonotype. The J gene is TRBJ2-2, the V gene TRBV3-1; no clear D gene. Trimming removed 3 bases at V and 7 bases at J, with 21 bases between. CDR3 length: 17 residues. The V gene's germline CDR1 is LGHDT and CDR2 YNNKEL (reference sequence). The CDR3 sequence is CASSQNPSPRVGGELFF. Written as DNA, the CDR3 is TGTGCCAGCAGCCAGAACCCTTCGCCCCGAGTTGGCGGGGAGCTGTTTTTT.

This clonotype was recorded many times. The chain couples TRBV12-3 or TRBV12-4 to TRBJ2-2, with 8 nucleotides matching TRBD2. The CDR3 has 15 residues. Germline trimming cut 7 bases from V and 5 bases from J; bases unmatched to any gene: 9. For the CDR3, the DNA is TGTGCCAGCATTCCGTCCCAGCGGGGGACCGGGGAGCTGTTTTTT. Protein sequence: CASIPSQRGTGELFF.

At least ten counts were recorded for this clonotype. The chain uses TRBV5-1 and TRBJ2-1, with 9 nucleotides matching TRBD2. The length of the CDR3 is 16 residues. Trimming at V came to 2 bases and at J to 2 bases, leaving 5 bases not matched to a gene. CDR1 and CDR2 (germline): SGHRS, YFSETQ. This CDR3 reads CASSFSAGGPYNEQFF. Written as DNA, the CDR3 is TGCGCCAGCAGCTTCTCTGCGGGGGGGCCCTACAATGAGCAGTTCTTC.

This clonotype was observed a few times. The chain recombines TRBV12-5 with TRBJ1-5; D might be TRBD1 (6 bases). The V gene lost 0 bases and the J gene lost 4 bases, with 13 bases spanning the gap. This CDR3 has 16 amino acids. The germline V gene has CDR1 LGHNT and CDR2 FRNRAP. CDR3 amino acids: CASGLVLGTPNQPQHF. The CDR3 DNA is TGTGCTAGTGGTTTGGTACTGGGGACACCAAATCAGCCCCAGCATTTT. Based on the CDR3 plus reference TRBV12-5 and TRBJ1-5, the full variable domain is DARVTQTPRHKVTEMGQEVTMRCQPILGHNTVFWYRQTMMQGLELLAYFRNRAPLDDSGMPKDRFSAEMPDATLATLKIQPSEPRDSAVYFCASGLVLGTPNQPQHFGDGTRLSIL.

The chain recombines TRBV29-1 with TRBJ1-2; TRBD1 is a possible D gene (5 bases). CDR1 SQVTM and CDR2 ANQGSEA come from the germline V gene. The CDR3 sequence is 13 residues long. The germline V and J ends were trimmed by 5 bases and 1 base, with 11 bases remaining between them. Here the CDR3 reads CSVTTGLNYGYTF. The CDR3 DNA reads TGCAGCGTTACCACGGGACTTAACTATGGCTACACCTTC. Supplemented by reference TRBV29-1 and TRBJ1-2, the full variable domain reads SAVISQKPSRDICQRGTSLTIQCQVDSQVTMMFWYRQQPGQSLTLIATANQGSEATYESGFVIDKFPISRPNLTFSTLTVSNMSPEDSSIYLCSVTTGLNYGYTFGSGTRLTVV.

This clonotype was seen repeatedly, ten times or more. The genes are TRBV2 and TRBJ2-1; 10 bases match TRBD2. The CDR3 loop spans 14 amino acids. The ends lost 8 bases at V and 2 bases at J; junction bases unmatched: 3. CDR1 is SNHLY and CDR2 is FYNNEI in the germline V gene. CDR3 bases: TGTGCCAGCCGAGCGGGGGGGCCCTACAATGAGCAGTTCTTC. As protein: CASRAGGPYNEQFF.

This clonotype was observed at least ten times. CDR3 in DNA: TGCAGTGCTAGAAGGCGTGACACTGAAGCTTTCTTT. Protein sequence: CSARRRDTEAFF. The rearrangement links TRBV20-1 to TRBJ1-1; no clear D gene. Germline loops: CDR1 DFQATT, CDR2 SNEGSKA (reference sequence). V was clipped by 2 bases and J by 3 bases, with 7 bases between them. The CDR3 loop spans 12 amino acids.

This clonotype was seen a handful of times. This chain uses TRBV25-1 with TRBJ2-1; D gene unclear. CDR1 is MGHDK and CDR2 is SYGVNS in the germline V gene. The CDR3 contains 14 residues. V lost 1 base and J lost 7, with 11 bases in between. The CDR3 here is CASSEFLGMNEQFF. CDR3 nucleotides: TGTGCCAGCAGTGAATTTCTGGGGATGAATGAGCAGTTCTTC. The entire variable domain, with the rest obtained from reference TRBV25-1 and TRBJ2-1, is as follows: EADIYQTPRYLVIGTGKKITLECSQTMGHDKMYWYQQDPGMELHLIHYSYGVNSTEKGDLSSESTVSRIRTEHFPLTLESARPSHTSQYLCASSEFLGMNEQFFGPGTRLTVL.

A few counts support this clonotype. V is TRBV5-4 and J is TRBJ2-3, with unresolved D. Germline V gene data show CDR1 as SGHNT and CDR2 as YYREEE (reference sequence). CDR3 length equals 15 residues. The V end was cut by 4 bases, the J end by 1 base, with 13 bases between. CDR3 bases: TGTGCCAGCAGCCCTCAGCCGCCGGGCACAGATACGCAGTATTTT. This gives the protein CASSPQPPGTDTQYF.

This clonotype was seen a few times. The chain joins TRBV11-2 to TRBJ2-2, with D perhaps given as TRBD1 or TRBD2 (5 bases each). Between the trimmed V and J ends, which lost 1 base and 0 bases, there was a span of 12 bases. The CDR3 runs to 17 residues. Looked up from germline, CDR1 is SGHAT and CDR2 is FQNNGV. The CDR3 protein is CASSLVGALSNTGELFF. The CDR3 nucleotides read TGTGCCAGCAGCTTAGTCGGGGCCCTATCGAACACCGGGGAGCTGTTTTTT. The whole variable domain, filled in from reference TRBV11-2 and TRBJ2-2, reads EAGVAQSPRYKIIEKRQSVAFWCNPISGHATLYWYQQILGQGPKLLIQFQNNGVVDDSQLPKDRFSAERLKGVDSTLKIQPAKLEDSAVYLCASSLVGALSNTGELFFGEGSRLTVL.

The table lists this clonotype with many counts. The rearrangement joins TRBV18 to TRBJ2-3, with D perhaps matching TRBD2 (5 bases). Germline-derived CDR1 and CDR2 are KGHSH and LQKENI. V lost 0 bases to trimming and J lost 0 bases, with 13 bases between them. The CDR3 length is 17 residues. The CDR3 sequence: CASSPPGPGVSTDTQYF. In nucleotides, the CDR3 is TGTGCCAGCTCACCACCTGGCCCCGGGGTTAGCACAGATACGCAGTATTTT.

The J gene is TRBJ2-2, the V gene TRBV5-1; the D is unclear. This CDR3 spans 15 amino acids. Germline V gene data show CDR1 as SGHRS and CDR2 as YFSETQ. Deletions cut 0 bases from V and 7 bases from J, with 13 bases between. The CDR3 loop reads CASSLAGSRVGELFF. In DNA, the CDR3 is TGCGCCAGCAGCTTGGCGGGTAGCAGAGTCGGGGAGCTGTTTTTT.

This clonotype was seen a few times. This rearrangement joins TRBV12-3 or TRBV12-4 to TRBJ2-7; the D call may be TRBD1 or TRBD2 (6 bases each). The CDR3 totals 13 residues. The V and J ends lost 3 bases and 5 bases respectively, with 11 bases between them. The CDR3 region is CASSFWGADEQYF. In DNA form, the CDR3 reads TGTGCCAGCAGTTTCTGGGGGGCGGACGAGCAGTACTTC.

This clonotype was detected only a few times. This sequence joins TRBV5-4 and TRBJ2-7, with 9 bases aligning to TRBD1. V was pared by 4 bases and J by 0 bases, with 5 bases of the junction left unmatched. The CDR3 is 15 residues long. Germline CDR1 and CDR2: SGHNT and YYREEE (reference sequence). The CDR3 coding sequence is TGTGCCAGCAGCGGGGGACAGGGCAGCTCCTACGAGCAGTACTTC. Translation: CASSGGQGSSYEQYF.

Ten or more counts support this clonotype. This chain joins TRBV24-1 and TRBJ2-2, with a weak D call TRBD1 (6 bases). Germline V gene data show CDR1 as KGHDR and CDR2 as SFDVKD. This CDR3 contains 15 residues. V lost 3 bases and J 1 base, leaving 8 bases between the germline ends. In DNA, the CDR3 is TGTGCCACCAGTGATCCGGGACAGAACACCGGGGAGCTGTTTTTT. Amino acid sequence: CATSDPGQNTGELFF.